The T cell receptor (beta chain) under discussion was sequenced for a study of blood T cell repertoires in COVID-19. Turning to the study itself: Samples representing acute and convalescent COVID-19 were sourced from the United States, Italy and Spain. Sources were T cells, B-cell-depleted T cells, or PBMCs; the material itself was cDNA or gDNA.

In assigning cohorts, the study relied on participant-reported clinical history. Exposed enrollees encountered a COVID-19 case at some point within 2 weeks before study entry. Clones were read by immunoSEQ multiplex PCR, and TCRdb kept only the in-frame ones, dropping some. This table has 220,000 or so clones, about 90% appearing once. The TCR was taken from a man aged 25 to 40 who had been exposed to COVID-19. Sample: PBMCs or T cells enriched from blood (not recorded which).

Here the CDR3 DNA reads TGTGCCAGCATACAAACTCTATCCGGGGGGCCCCAGCATTTT. Its protein product is CASIQTLSGGPQHF. The chain combines TRBV2 with TRBJ1-5, with D possibly being TRBD1 (5 bases). V was clipped by 7 bases and J by 9 bases, with 19 bases between them. The V gene's germline CDR1 is SNHLY and CDR2 FYNNEI. There are 14 residues in the CDR3.